The 18 T cell receptor beta chains below all came from one sample that was sequenced in a study of blood T cell repertoires in COVID-19. Assay: immunoSEQ multiplex PCR; the TCRdb copy retains only in-frame clones and omits some. The sample consists of roughly 160,000 clones, about 87% of them appearing once. Sequences were obtained from peripheral blood. Receptors were obtained from a man aged 55 to 70 with COVID-19, enrolled during active disease.

J is TRBJ2-4 and V is TRBV7-8; D is possibly TRBD1 (5 bases). The CDR3 has 15 residues. The V end was cut by 5 bases, the J end by 5 bases, with 16 bases between. Germline assignment: CDR1 SGHVS and CDR2 FQNEAQ. As DNA, the CDR3 is TGTGCCAGCAGCAATGACCCCAGGGTCCAAAACATTCAGTACTTC. Translated, it gives CASSNDPRVQNIQYF.

The chain carries TRBV5-1 and TRBJ2-5; D unclear. The germline V and J ends were trimmed by 0 bases and 2 bases, with 8 bases remaining between them. This CDR3 region has 14 residues. Germline V gene data show CDR1 as SGHRS and CDR2 as YFSETQ. The CDR3 bases are TGCGCCAGCAGCTTGGCGTCGCGGCAAGAGACCCAGTACTTC. This sequence encodes CASSLASRQETQYF.

The V gene is TRBV18, the J gene TRBJ1-3; D might be TRBD1 (6 bases). The CDR3 covers 16 residues. Germline V CDR1 and CDR2: KGHSH, LQKENI. V was trimmed by 4 bases and J by 4 bases, leaving 17 bases between them. The CDR3 nucleotides are TGTGCCAGCTCACTTCAATCCAGGGGATCAGGAAACACCATATATTTT. Residues: CASSLQSRGSGNTIYF.

In the case of this clone: The junction shows a germline mismatch at one end, possibly a read error. Other nucleotide sequences in the sample specify the same CDR3. The chain combines TRBV7-2 with TRBJ1-2, with TRBD1 matching 8 bases. CDR3 size: 15 residues. Germline loops: CDR1 SGHTA, CDR2 FQGNSA. CDR3 region: CASSLGQGVYYGYTF. The CDR3 DNA is TGTGCCAGCAGTTTAGGACAGGGAGTCTACTATGGCTACACCTTC.

The chain couples TRBV6-6 to TRBJ2-2; 8 bases match TRBD2. This CDR3 spans 16 amino acids. V lost 4 bases, J lost 6 bases, and 10 bases stayed unmatched. In germline, CDR1 is MNHNY, CDR2 SVGAGI (reference sequence). CDR3 loop: CASSFAEAGAPGELFF. CDR3 in DNA: TGTGCCAGCAGTTTTGCGGAAGCGGGAGCCCCCGGGGAGCTGTTTTTT.

The chain employs TRBV6-6 and TRBJ1-4; possible D gene TRBD1, 5 bases. CDR3 length: 16 residues. With 2 bases removed from V and 1 base from J, the gap between germline ends came to 11 bases. Germline V lookup: CDR1 MNHNY, CDR2 SVGAGI (reference sequence). Here the CDR3 DNA reads TGTGCCAGCAGTTACGGACCAGGGCAAACTAATGAAAAACTGTTTTTT. Translated, it gives CASSYGPGQTNEKLFF.

V gene TRBV12-3 or TRBV12-4 combines with J gene TRBJ1-2; D unresolved. Deletions cut 2 bases from V and 2 bases from J, with 6 bases between. This CDR3 region has 13 residues. CDR3 protein: CASSLSLNYGYTF. The CDR3 DNA follows: TGTGCCAGCAGTTTATCTTTGAACTATGGCTACACCTTC.

The rearrangement joins TRBV7-2 to TRBJ2-5; 7 bases agree with TRBD2. V was pared by 5 bases and J by 7 bases, with 10 bases of the junction left unmatched. The germline V gene encodes CDR1 SGHTA and CDR2 FQGNSA. The CDR3 sequence is 14 residues long. The CDR3 bases are TGTGCCAGCAGCCCATCGGGGGGTCCACGGACCCAGTACTTC. As protein: CASSPSGGPRTQYF.

CDR3 sequence (DNA): TGTGCCAGCAGCCACCCTTCCCGACGGGAGGGTGGGAGCTCCTACAATGAGCAGTTCTTC. This gives the protein CASSHPSRREGGSSYNEQFF. The chain is built from TRBV14 and TRBJ2-1; TRBD2 matches at 8 bases. There are 20 residues in the CDR3. Germline V gene sequence: CDR1 SGHDN, CDR2 FVKESK. With 3 bases clipped from V and 0 bases from J, the junction kept 16 bases outside the gene matches.

This sequence joins TRBV7-2 and TRBJ1-2, with D perhaps TRBD1 (6 bases). The length of the CDR3 is 16 residues. V was clipped by 5 bases and J by 0 bases, with 16 bases between them. CDR1 SGHTA and CDR2 FQGNSA come from the germline V gene. In nucleotides, the CDR3 is TGTGCCAGCAGCCCAGGGGTTCTGCAATCTAACTATGGCTACACCTTC. Encoded protein: CASSPGVLQSNYGYTF.

This clone was observed a few times. The V call is TRBV7-3, the J call TRBJ2-2; maybe TRBD1 (6 bases). Germline CDR1 and CDR2: SGHTA and FQGTGA. This CDR3 comprises 16 residues. Trimming stripped 5 bases from V and 5 bases from J, with 18 bases between. The CDR3 region has the DNA TGTGCCAGCAGCACCCAAGGGGACACGGCGACCGGGGAGCTGTTTTTT. Translated: CASSTQGDTATGELFF.

The gene calls are TRBV11-3 and TRBJ1-4; D gene unclear. Germline CDR1 is SGHNT and CDR2 is YENEEA. This CDR3 is built from 12 residues. Trimming removed 0 bases at V and 8 bases at J, with 4 bases between. The CDR3 is CASSLDLEKLFF. In DNA, the CDR3 is TGTGCCAGCAGCTTAGATCTAGAAAAACTGTTTTTT.

The rearrangement links TRBV10-1 to TRBJ2-6; TRBD1 matches 10 bases. CDR1 is WNHNN, CDR2 SYGVQD, per germline (reference sequence). There are 19 residues in the CDR3. The V segment lost 8 bases and the J segment 0 bases; nucleotides outside the gene matches: 13. Here the CDR3 reads CASRDRGPSFDSGANVLTF. CDR3 DNA: TGCGCCAGCCGGGACAGGGGTCCATCGTTCGACTCTGGGGCCAACGTCCTGACTTTC.

The chain carries TRBV6-5 and TRBJ1-1; D ambiguous. The CDR3 consists of 15 residues. Germline CDR1 is MNHEY and CDR2 is SVGAGI. V lost 0 bases and J 5 bases, leaving 13 bases between the germline ends. The CDR3 spells CASSYSRQGRTEAFF. Here the CDR3 DNA reads TGTGCCAGCAGTTACTCGAGGCAAGGAAGGACTGAAGCTTTCTTT.

V usage is TRBV6-5 and J usage is TRBJ2-5; 13 bases match TRBD2. The length of the CDR3 is 14 residues. Per the germline V gene, CDR1 is MNHEY and CDR2 is SVGAGI. V shed 2 bases, J shed 13 bases, and the junction held 7 bases outside the gene matches. CDR3 protein: CASSYGGTSGDPYF. The CDR3 nucleotides read TGTGCCAGCAGTTACGGGGGGACTAGCGGGGACCCGTACTTC.

The chain recombines TRBV5-6 with TRBJ1-2; perhaps TRBD1 as D (6 bases). V lost 1 base to trimming and J lost 8 bases, with 21 bases between them. The length of the CDR3 is 16 residues. CDR1 is SGHDT and CDR2 is YYEEEE in the germline V gene. This CDR3 is CASSLQRTALPGGYTF. The CDR3 nucleotides are TGTGCCAGCAGCTTGCAAAGGACAGCCCTTCCTGGGGGCTACACCTTC.

This clone was recorded only once. The chain joins TRBV18 to TRBJ1-1, with 7 bases identical to TRBD1. From germline, CDR1 is KGHSH and CDR2 LQKENI. J was trimmed by 3 bases and V by 3 bases; bases with no gene match: 4. The CDR3 spans 14 residues. CDR3 nucleotide sequence: TGTGCCAGCTCACCCCTTGGACAGGACACTGAAGCTTTCTTT. Its translation is CASSPLGQDTEAFF. The whole variable domain, filled in from reference TRBV18 and TRBJ1-1, reads NAGVMQNPRHLVRRRGQEARLRCSPMKGHSHVYWYRQLPEEGLKFMVYLQKENIIDESGMPKERFSAEFPKEGPSILRIQQVVRGDSAAYFCASSPLGQDTEAFFGQGTRLTVV.

This sequence joins TRBV9 and TRBJ1-1; D is undetermined. This CDR3 is 16 amino acids long. CDR1 SGDLS and CDR2 YYNGEE come from the germline V gene. Trimming removed 0 bases from V and 2 bases from J, with 14 bases in between. The CDR3 DNA reads TGTGCCAGCAGCGTAGGAGGGTCAGCGTTCAACACTGAAGCTTTCTTT. As protein: CASSVGGSAFNTEAFF.